This note documents a single T cell receptor (beta chain) sequence. Its matching antigen is unknown. Expressed TCRB transcripts were sequenced after all isolated RNA was converted to cDNA. Only in-frame clones appear in the TCRdb table, and some are missing; sequencing was by immunoSEQ multiplex PCR. The sample shows 150,000 to 190,000 clones, roughly 8.1% of them seen only once. The data stem from a study of beta chain features in type 1 diabetes. Study background: Regarding age, gender and cell yields, patients proved similar to healthy donors.

Study observations and caveats: The study left unresolved whether HLA type influences TCRB rearrangement. Moderately but significantly shorter TCRB CDR3s were found in Type 1 diabetes patients in all four CD4+ subsets. In comparison with healthy donors, patients had naive, central memory and Treg TCRB repertoires that appeared more similar.

The CDR3 sequence is 13 residues long. Germline CDR1 and CDR2: SGHTA and FQGNSA. V was trimmed by 3 bases and J by 1 base, leaving 5 bases between them. The sample comprised central memory CD4+ T cells from blood. V usage is TRBV7-2 and J usage is TRBJ2-3; tentatively, D is TRBD1 (5 bases). The sequence was obtained from a man aged 18-30 years in good health. The DNA of the CDR3 is TGTGCCAGCAGCTTCAGGGGCACAGATACGCAGTATTTT. Translation gives CASSFRGTDTQYF. Together with reference TRBV7-2 and TRBJ2-3, the CDR3 gives the full variable domain: GAGVSQSPSNKVTEKGKDVELRCDPISGHTALYWYRQSLGQGLEFLIYFQGNSAPDKSGLPSDRFSAERTGGSVSTLTIQRTQQEDSAVYLCASSFRGTDTQYFGPGTRLTVL.